This TCR beta chain appears in the sequencing data of a study of shared clonotypes between healthy human individuals. The table came from immunoSEQ multiplex PCR; TCRdb's copy has only in-frame clones and leaves some out. The sample gives around 1.9 million clones, more than 85% of which show up once; roughly 1.8% is in the top ten. The naive CD8 population came from CD45RO-negative cells selected for CCR7, without terminally differentiated effector memory CD45RA+ cells. Germline V gives CDR1 MNHEY, CDR2 SMNVEV (reference sequence). The length of the CDR3 is 16 residues. The V end was cut by 6 bases, the J end by 11 bases, with 25 bases between.

The sequence was collected from a man aged 18 to 30 in good health. Some clones in this sample may be carry-over from other donors' samples. The specimen sequenced was naive CD8+ T cells from PBMCs. The rearrangement links TRBV27 to TRBJ1-4; D remains ambiguous. CDR3 residues: CASSETPWTPVSKLFF. The CDR3 nucleotides are TGTGCCAGCAGCGAGACCCCGTGGACGCCTGTGTCCAAACTGTTTTTT.